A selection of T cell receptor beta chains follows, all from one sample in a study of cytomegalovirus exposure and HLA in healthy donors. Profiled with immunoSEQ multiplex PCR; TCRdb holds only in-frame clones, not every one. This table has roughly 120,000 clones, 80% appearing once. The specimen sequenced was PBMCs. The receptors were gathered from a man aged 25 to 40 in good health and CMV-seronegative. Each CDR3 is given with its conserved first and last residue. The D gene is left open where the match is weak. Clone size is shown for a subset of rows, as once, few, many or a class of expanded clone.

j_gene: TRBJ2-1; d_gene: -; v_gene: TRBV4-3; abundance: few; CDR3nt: TGCGCCAGCAGCCAAGCCCTCAGGGACAATGAGCAGTTCTTC; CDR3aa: CASSQALRDNEQFF
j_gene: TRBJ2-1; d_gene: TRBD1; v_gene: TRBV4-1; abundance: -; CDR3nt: TGCGCCAGCAGCCAACCCGGGACAGGGGAGTCCCTTGAGCAGTTCTTC; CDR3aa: CASSQPGTGESLEQFF
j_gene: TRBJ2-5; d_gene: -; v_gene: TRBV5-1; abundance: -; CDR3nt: TGCGCCAGCAGCTTGGTGGAGGGGGCTATCGAGACCCAGTACTTC; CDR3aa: CASSLVEGAIETQYF
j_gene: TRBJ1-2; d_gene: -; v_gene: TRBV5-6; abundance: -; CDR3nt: TGTGCCACCACTATTGGTAACTATGGCTACACCTTC; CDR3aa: CATTIGNYGYTF
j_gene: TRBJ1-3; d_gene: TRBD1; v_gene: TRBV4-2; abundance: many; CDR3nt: TGTGCCAGCAGCCAAAGGACAGGCTTATACTCTGGAAACACCATATATTTT; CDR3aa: CASSQRTGLYSGNTIYF
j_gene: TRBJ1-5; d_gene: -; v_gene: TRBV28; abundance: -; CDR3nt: TGTGCCAGCAGTTCCAATCAAAATCAGCCCCAGCATTTT; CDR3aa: CASSSNQNQPQHF
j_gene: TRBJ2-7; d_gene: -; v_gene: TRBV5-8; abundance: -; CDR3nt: TGTGCCAGCAGCGTTCTGGAGGAGGAGTACTTC; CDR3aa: CASSVLEEEYF
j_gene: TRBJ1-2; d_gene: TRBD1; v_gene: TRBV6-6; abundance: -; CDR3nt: TGTGCCAGCAGTTATGGACAGGGGGTTAACTATGGCTACACCTTC; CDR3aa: CASSYGQGVNYGYTF
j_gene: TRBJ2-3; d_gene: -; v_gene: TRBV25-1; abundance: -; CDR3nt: TGTGCCAGCAGTGAATACTGGGCAGGGGTTCCAGATACGCAGTATTTT; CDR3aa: CASSEYWAGVPDTQYF
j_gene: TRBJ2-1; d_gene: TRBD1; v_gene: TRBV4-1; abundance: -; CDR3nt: TGCGCCAGCAGCCATCGACAGGGGGCAGTTAATGAGCAGTTCTTC; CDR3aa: CASSHRQGAVNEQFF
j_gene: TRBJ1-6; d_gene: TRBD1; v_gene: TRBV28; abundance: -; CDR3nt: TGTGCCAGCAGTTTAGACAGGGCTGGCAATTCACCCCTCCACTTT; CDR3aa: CASSLDRAGNSPLHF
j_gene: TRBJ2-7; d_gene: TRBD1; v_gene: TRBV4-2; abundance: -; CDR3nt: TGTGCCAGCAGCCAAGAGACGGGCCAGGGGGTCCACGAGCAGTACTTC; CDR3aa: CASSQETGQGVHEQYF
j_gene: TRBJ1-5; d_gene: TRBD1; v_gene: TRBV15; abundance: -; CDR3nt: TGTGCCACCAGCAGAGATTTAGGACAGGGGAATCAGCCCCAGCATTTT; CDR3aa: CATSRDLGQGNQPQHF
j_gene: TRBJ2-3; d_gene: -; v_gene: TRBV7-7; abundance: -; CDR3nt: TGTGCTAGCAGCTTCTCCGGGGCAGATACGCAGTATTTT; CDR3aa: CASSFSGADTQYF
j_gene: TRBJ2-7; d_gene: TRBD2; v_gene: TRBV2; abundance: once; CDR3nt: TGTGCCATTGGGGGTCAGATCGGGGGGAACGAGCAGTACTTC; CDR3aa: CAIGGQIGGNEQYF
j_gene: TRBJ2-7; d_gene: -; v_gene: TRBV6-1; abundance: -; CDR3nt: TGTGCCAGCAGTGAACTGGCCGCAGATCCCCCCTACGAGCAGTACTTC; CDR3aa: CASSELAADPPYEQYF
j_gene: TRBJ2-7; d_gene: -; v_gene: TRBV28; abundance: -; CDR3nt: TGTGCCAGCAGCTGGCGGGGAGAGCAGTACTTC; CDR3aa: CASSWRGEQYF
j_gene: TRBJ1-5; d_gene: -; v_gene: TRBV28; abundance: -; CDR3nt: TGTGCCAGCAGTCCTAGCGGTCGGCCCCAGCATTTT; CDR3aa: CASSPSGRPQHF
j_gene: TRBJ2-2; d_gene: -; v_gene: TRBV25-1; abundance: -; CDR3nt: TGTGCCAGCCCGACAAGGAGGTATACCGGGGAGCTGTTTTTT; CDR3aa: CASPTRRYTGELFF
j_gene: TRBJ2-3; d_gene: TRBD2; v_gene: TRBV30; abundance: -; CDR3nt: TGTGCCTGGAGTGTCCCATTAGGCGGGAGGGCCCAAGATACGCAGTATTTT; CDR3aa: CAWSVPLGGRAQDTQYF
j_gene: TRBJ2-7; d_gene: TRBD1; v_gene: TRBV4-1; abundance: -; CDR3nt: TGCGCCAGCAGCCAAGGGCAGGGGGCGGGGTACGAGCAGTACTTC; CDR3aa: CASSQGQGAGYEQYF
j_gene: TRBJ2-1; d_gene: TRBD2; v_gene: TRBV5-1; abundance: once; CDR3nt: TGCGCCAGCAAGACTAGCGGGAGTAGGTACAATGAGCAGTTCTTC; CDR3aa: CASKTSGSRYNEQFF
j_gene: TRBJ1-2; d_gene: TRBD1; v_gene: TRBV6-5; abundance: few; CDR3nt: TGTGCCAGCAGGCTGGGACAGTTCGGTGGCTACACCTTC; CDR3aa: CASRLGQFGGYTF
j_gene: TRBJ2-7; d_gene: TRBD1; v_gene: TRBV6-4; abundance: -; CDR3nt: TGTGCCAGCAGCGGGACAGGGGGCTACGAGCAGTACTTC; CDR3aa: CASSGTGGYEQYF
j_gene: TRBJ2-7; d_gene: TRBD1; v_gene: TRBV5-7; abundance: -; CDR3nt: TGTGCCAGCAGTACCGAAGACAGGGGCTCCTACGAGCAGTACTTC; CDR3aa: CASSTEDRGSYEQYF
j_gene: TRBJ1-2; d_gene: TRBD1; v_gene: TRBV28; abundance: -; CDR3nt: TGTGCCAGCAGTTCACAGGGGGATGGCTACACCTTC; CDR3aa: CASSSQGDGYTF
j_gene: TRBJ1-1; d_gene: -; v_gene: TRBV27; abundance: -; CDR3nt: TGTGCCAGCAGTCCGGGACAAGCCAACACTGAAGCTTTCTTT; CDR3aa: CASSPGQANTEAFF
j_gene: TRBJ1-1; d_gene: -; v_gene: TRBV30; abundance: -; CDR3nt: TGTGCCTGGAGAAGTCAGGTCAACACTGAAGCTTTCTTT; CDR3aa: CAWRSQVNTEAFF
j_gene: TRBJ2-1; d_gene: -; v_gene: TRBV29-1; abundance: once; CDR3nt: TGCAGCGTTGAATTTCGCGATGAGCAGTTCTTC; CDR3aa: CSVEFRDEQFF
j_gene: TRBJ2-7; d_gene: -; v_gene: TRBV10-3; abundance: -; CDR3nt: TGTGCCATCAGCACCGACAGGGAGCAGTACTTC; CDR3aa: CAISTDREQYF
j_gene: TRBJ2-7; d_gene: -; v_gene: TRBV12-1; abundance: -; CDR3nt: TGTGCCAGCAGCTTTTGCTGGCCCTGGACTAGCGGGGTCCCCTCCTACGAGCAGTACTTC; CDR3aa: CASSFCWPWTSGVPSYEQYF
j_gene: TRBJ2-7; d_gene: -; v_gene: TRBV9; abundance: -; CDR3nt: TGTGCCAGCAGCAGGGGGACGGAGACCTACGAGCAGTACTTC; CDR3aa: CASSRGTETYEQYF
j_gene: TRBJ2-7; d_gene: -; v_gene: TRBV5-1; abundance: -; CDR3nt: TGCGCCAGCAGCTTGGGCTCAGGTACCTACGAGCAGTACTTC; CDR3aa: CASSLGSGTYEQYF
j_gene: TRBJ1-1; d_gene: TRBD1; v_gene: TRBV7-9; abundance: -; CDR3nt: TGTGCCAGCAGCTTGTTACAGGGGGTGAACACTGAAGCTTTCTTT; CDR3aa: CASSLLQGVNTEAFF
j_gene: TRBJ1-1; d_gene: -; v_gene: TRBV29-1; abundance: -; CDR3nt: TGCAGCGTTTTGTACAGCCTGAACACTGAAGCTTTCTTT; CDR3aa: CSVLYSLNTEAFF
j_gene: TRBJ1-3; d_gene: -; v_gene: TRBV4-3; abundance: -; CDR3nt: TGCGCCAGCAGCCAAGGAGGGAACTCTGGAAACACCATATATTTT; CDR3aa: CASSQGGNSGNTIYF
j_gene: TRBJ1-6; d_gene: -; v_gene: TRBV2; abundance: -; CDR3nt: TGTGCCAGCAGTGAACTGAGAGATAATTCACCCCTCCACTTT; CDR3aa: CASSELRDNSPLHF
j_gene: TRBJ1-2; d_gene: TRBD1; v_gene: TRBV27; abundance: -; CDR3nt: TGTGCCAGCAGACCGACAGGGACTTTATATGGCTACACCTTC; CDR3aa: CASRPTGTLYGYTF
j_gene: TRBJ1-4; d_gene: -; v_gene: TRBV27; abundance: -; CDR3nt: TGTGCCAGCAGCCGGGAAGAAGGGTTAGGGACAACTAATGAAAAACTGTTTTTT; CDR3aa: CASSREEGLGTTNEKLFF
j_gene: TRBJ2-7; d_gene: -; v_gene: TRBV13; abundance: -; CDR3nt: TGTGCCAGCAGCTTTGGCACAAACTCCTACGAGCAGTACTTC; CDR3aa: CASSFGTNSYEQYF
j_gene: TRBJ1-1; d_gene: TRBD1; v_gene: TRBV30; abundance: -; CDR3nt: TGTGCCTGGAGCCCGACAGGGACTGAAGCTTTCTTT; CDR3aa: CAWSPTGTEAFF
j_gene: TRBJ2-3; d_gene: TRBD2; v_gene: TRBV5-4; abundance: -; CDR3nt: TGTGCCAGCAGCGCCCTAGCGGGGGGCGGGGCAGATACGCAGTATTTT; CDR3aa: CASSALAGGGADTQYF
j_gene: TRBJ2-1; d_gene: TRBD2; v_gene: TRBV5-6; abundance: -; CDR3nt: TGTGCCAGCAGCTTGCTAGTTTCTAGCGGGACCTACAATGAGCAGTTCTTC; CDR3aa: CASSLLVSSGTYNEQFF
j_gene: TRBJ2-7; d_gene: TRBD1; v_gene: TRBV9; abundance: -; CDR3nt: TGTGCCAGCAGCCAGGACAGGGCTCCCTACGAGCAGTACTTC; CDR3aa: CASSQDRAPYEQYF
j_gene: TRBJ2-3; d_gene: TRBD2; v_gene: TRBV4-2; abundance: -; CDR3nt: TGTGCCAGCAGCCAAGACACACGTTTTAGCGGGCGAAGCACAGATACGCAGTATTTT; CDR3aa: CASSQDTRFSGRSTDTQYF
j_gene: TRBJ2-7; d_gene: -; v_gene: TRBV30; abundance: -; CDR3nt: TGTGCCTGGTCAGGTAACGACGAGCAGTACTTC; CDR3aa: CAWSGNDEQYF
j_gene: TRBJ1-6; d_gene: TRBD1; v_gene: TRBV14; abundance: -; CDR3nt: TGTGCCAGCAGCCCCGGACAGGGTTGGGTTTCACCCCTCCACTTT; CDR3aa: CASSPGQGWVSPLHF
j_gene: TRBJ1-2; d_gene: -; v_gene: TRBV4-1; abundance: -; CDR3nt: TGCGCCAGCAGCCACCCCATGGGGGGCTATGGCTACACCTTC; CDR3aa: CASSHPMGGYGYTF
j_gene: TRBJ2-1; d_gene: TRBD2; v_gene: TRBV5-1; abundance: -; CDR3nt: TGCGCCAGCAGCCTGACTAGCGGGAGGACCCCCTACAATGAGCAGTTCTTC; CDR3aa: CASSLTSGRTPYNEQFF
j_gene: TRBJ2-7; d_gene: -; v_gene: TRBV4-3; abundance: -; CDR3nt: TGCGCCAGCAGCCAAGATCCCAGGGGCTACGAGCAGTACTTC; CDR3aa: CASSQDPRGYEQYF
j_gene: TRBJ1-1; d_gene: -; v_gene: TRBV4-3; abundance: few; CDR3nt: TGCGCCAGCAGCAAGGGACATCCGAACACTGAAGCTTTCTTT; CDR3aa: CASSKGHPNTEAFF
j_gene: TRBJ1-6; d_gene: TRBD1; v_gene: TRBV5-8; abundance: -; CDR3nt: TGTGCCAGCAGCTCGGACAGGGGGTGGAATTCACCCCTCCACTTT; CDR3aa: CASSSDRGWNSPLHF
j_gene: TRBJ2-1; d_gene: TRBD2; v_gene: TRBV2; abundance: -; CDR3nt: TGTGCCAGCAGTGAGGGGGGGGAGCAGTTCTTC; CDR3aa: CASSEGGEQFF
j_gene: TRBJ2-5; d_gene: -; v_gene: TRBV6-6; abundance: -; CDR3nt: TGTGCCAGCAGTTACGAGGGTTGGACCCAGTACTTC; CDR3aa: CASSYEGWTQYF
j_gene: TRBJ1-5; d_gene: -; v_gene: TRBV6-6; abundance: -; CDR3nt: TGTGCCAGCAGCTTACCCGTCCCAGTGCTTAATCAGCCCCAGCATTTT; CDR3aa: CASSLPVPVLNQPQHF
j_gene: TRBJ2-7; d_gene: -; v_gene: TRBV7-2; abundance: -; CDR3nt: TGTGCCAGCAGCCAAGGGGGATTCTCCTACGAGCAGTACTTC; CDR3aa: CASSQGGFSYEQYF
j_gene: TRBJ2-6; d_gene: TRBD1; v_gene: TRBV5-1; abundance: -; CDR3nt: TGCGCCAGCAGCCTCACGACAGGGTACGGGGCCAACGTCCTGACTTTC; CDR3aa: CASSLTTGYGANVLTF
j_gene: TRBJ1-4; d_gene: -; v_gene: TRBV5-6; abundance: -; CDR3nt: TGTGCCAGCAGCTTGAACGCGGGGCGAGCACTGTTTTTT; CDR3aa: CASSLNAGRALFF
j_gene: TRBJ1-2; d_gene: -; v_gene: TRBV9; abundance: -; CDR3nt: TGTGCCAGCAGCGCCGCGCATGGCTACACCTTC; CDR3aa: CASSAAHGYTF